The 6 T cell receptor beta chains given below trace back to one sample, sequenced in a study of beta chain features in type 1 diabetes. Expressed TCRB transcripts were sequenced because the isolated RNA had all been reverse transcribed beforehand. TCRdb's table, derived via immunoSEQ multiplex PCR, lists solely in-frame clones and lacks some. This repertoire shows about 250,000 clones, less than 15% found once; its top ten account for more than 0.02%. The sequenced material came from naive CD4+ T cells from blood. These receptors were taken from a woman between 35 and 50 years old in good health.

V usage is TRBV7-8 and J usage is TRBJ2-3; a possible D gene is TRBD2 (7 bases). The CDR3 extends over 16 amino acids. Germline V gene data show CDR1 as SGHVS and CDR2 as FQNEAQ. Trimming left V 2 bases short and J 3 bases short, with 15 bases between. CDR3 loop: CASSLWGGQGTDTQYF. The CDR3 DNA is TGTGCCAGCAGCTTATGGGGGGGCCAAGGGACAGATACGCAGTATTTT. Using reference TRBV7-8 and TRBJ2-3 for the parts outside the CDR3, the full variable domain is GAGVSQSPRYKVAKRGQDVALRCDPISGHVSLFWYQQALGQGPEFLTYFQNEAQLDKSGLPSDRFFAERPEGSVSTLKIQRTQQEDSAVYLCASSLWGGQGTDTQYFGPGTRLTVL.

This chain joins TRBV7-9 and TRBJ2-7; D remains ambiguous. The ends were cut back, 5 bases at V and 0 bases at J, with 11 bases in the middle. This CDR3 has 14 amino acids. The germline V gene encodes CDR1 SEHNR and CDR2 FQNEAQ (reference sequence). The CDR3 reads CASSPTSGSYEQYF. The DNA for the CDR3 is TGTGCCAGCAGCCCGACTTCCGGCTCCTACGAGCAGTACTTC.

This chain links TRBV9 with TRBJ1-6, with D tentatively TRBD1 (6 bases). The CDR3 spans 17 residues. CDR1 and CDR2 from the germline V gene are SGDLS and YYNGEE. V was trimmed by 4 bases and J by 0 bases, leaving 14 bases between them. CDR3 residues: CASSLRQDLSYNSPLHF. The CDR3 nucleotides read TGTGCCAGCAGCCTACGACAGGATCTCTCCTATAATTCACCCCTCCACTTT.

This clone was found many times. The chain has TRBV4-3 and TRBJ2-5, with 8 bases matching TRBD2. J lost 4 bases, V lost 4 bases, and 8 bases had no gene match. There are 15 residues in the CDR3. The V gene's germline CDR1 is LGHNA and CDR2 YSLEER. The CDR3 sequence: CASSRQRGLLETQYF. CDR3 sequence (DNA): TGCGCCAGCAGCCGGCAGCGGGGGTTACTAGAGACCCAGTACTTC.

There are a few counts of this clone. The rearrangement uses TRBV18 and TRBJ2-3, with 10 bases aligning to TRBD2. This CDR3 has 15 amino acids. After removal of 6 bases from V and 2 bases from J, the junction contained 5 bases not matched to a gene. The germline V gene encodes CDR1 KGHSH and CDR2 LQKENI. CDR3 amino acids: CASSQLAGFTDTQYF. DNA of the CDR3: TGTGCCAGCTCGCAACTAGCGGGGTTCACAGATACGCAGTATTTT.

This clone showed up just a few times. The chain carries TRBV6-5 and TRBJ2-3, with 10 bases that match TRBD2. This CDR3 spans 15 amino acids. V shed 2 bases, J shed 8 bases, and the junction held 7 bases outside the gene matches. CDR1 is MNHEY and CDR2 is SVGAGI in the germline V gene. The CDR3 region is CASSYSLAGAGTQYF. Written as DNA, the CDR3 is TGTGCCAGCAGTTACAGCCTAGCGGGGGCCGGTACGCAGTATTTT.